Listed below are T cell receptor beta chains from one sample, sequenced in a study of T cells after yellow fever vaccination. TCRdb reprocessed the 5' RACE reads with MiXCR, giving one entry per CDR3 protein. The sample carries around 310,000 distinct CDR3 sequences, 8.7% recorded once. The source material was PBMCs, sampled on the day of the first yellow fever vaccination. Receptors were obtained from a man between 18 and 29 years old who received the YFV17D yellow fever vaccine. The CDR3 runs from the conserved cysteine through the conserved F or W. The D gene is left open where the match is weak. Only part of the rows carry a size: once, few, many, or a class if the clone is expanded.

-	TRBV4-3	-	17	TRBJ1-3	CASSPQRGKRTGNTIYF	TGCGCCAGCAGCCCTCAAAGGGGGAAGAGGACTGGAAACACCATATATTTT
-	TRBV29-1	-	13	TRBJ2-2	CSGRLSGTGELFF	TGCAGCGGGCGCCTCAGCGGCACCGGGGAGCTGTTTTTT
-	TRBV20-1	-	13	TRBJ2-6	CSAIVPGANVLTF	TGCAGTGCTATAGTGCCTGGGGCCAACGTCCTGACTTTC
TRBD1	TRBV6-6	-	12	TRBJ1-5	CASSRKQGAQHF	TGTGCCAGCAGCCGCAAACAGGGGGCCCAGCATTTT
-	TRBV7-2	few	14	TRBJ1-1	CASSFSGGSTEAFF	TGTGCCAGCAGCTTTTCGGGGGGGAGCACTGAAGCTTTCTTT
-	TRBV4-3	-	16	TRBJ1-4	CASSQGRGRGDEKLFF	TGCGCCAGCAGCCAAGGCCGGGGAAGGGGAGATGAAAAACTGTTTTTT
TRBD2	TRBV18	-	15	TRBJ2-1	CASSPPPGLANEQFF	TGTGCCAGCTCACCACCTCCCGGACTAGCTAATGAGCAGTTCTTC
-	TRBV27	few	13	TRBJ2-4	CASSWGAKNIQYF	TGTGCCAGCAGTTGGGGAGCCAAAAACATTCAGTACTTC
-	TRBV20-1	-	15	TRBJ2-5	CSARLPQGPQETQYF	TGCAGTGCTAGATTACCTCAGGGGCCCCAAGAGACCCAGTACTTC
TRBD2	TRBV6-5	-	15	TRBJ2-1	CASSSGLAGGTEQFF	TGTGCCAGCAGTTCGGGACTAGCGGGGGGGACTGAGCAGTTCTTC
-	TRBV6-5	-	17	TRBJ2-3	CASSYSVKGALSDTQYF	TGTGCCAGCAGTTACTCTGTCAAAGGGGCACTCTCAGATACGCAGTATTTT
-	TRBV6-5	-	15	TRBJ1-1	CASSYSLEMNTEAFF	TGTGCCAGCAGTTACTCGTTGGAGATGAACACTGAAGCTTTCTTT
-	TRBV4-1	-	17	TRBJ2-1	CASSQVLGVISYNEQFF	TGCGCCAGCAGCCAAGTCCTCGGGGTTATCTCCTACAATGAGCAGTTCTTC
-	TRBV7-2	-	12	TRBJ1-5	CASSLGEQPQHF	TGTGCCAGCAGCTTGGGGGAACAGCCCCAGCATTTT
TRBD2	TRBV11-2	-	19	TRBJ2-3	CASSSGLAGAFTSTDTQYF	TGTGCCAGCAGCTCGGGACTAGCGGGAGCATTTACTAGCACAGATACGCAGTATTTT
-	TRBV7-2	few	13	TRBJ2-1	CASITGTHNEQFF	TGTGCCAGCATTACTGGCACCCACAATGAGCAGTTCTTC
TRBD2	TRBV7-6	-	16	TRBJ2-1	CASSLALAGGHNEQFF	TGTGCCAGCAGCTTAGCACTAGCGGGGGGCCACAATGAGCAGTTCTTC
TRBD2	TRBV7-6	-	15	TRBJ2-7	CASSLERSGGYEQYF	TGTGCCAGCAGCTTAGAGCGGAGCGGGGGTTACGAGCAGTACTTC
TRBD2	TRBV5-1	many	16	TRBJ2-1	CASSWAGTSNYNEQFF	TGCGCCAGCAGCTGGGCCGGGACTAGTAACTACAATGAGCAGTTCTTC
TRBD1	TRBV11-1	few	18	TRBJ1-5	CASSCLGTGGDNNQPQHF	TGTGCCAGCAGCTGTTTAGGGACAGGGGGCGATAACAATCAGCCCCAGCATTTT
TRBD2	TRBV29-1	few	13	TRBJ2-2	CSGGGVNTGELFF	TGCAGCGGCGGGGGGGTTAACACCGGGGAGCTGTTTTTT
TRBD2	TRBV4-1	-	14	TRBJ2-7	CASSQEDGRAEQYF	TGCGCCAGCAGCCAAGAGGATGGGAGGGCCGAGCAGTACTTC
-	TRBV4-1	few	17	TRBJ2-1	CASSRIIRGASYNEQFF	TGCGCCAGCAGCCGAATAATTCGCGGGGCCTCCTACAATGAGCAGTTCTTC
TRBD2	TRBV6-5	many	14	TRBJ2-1	CASSYSGGYNEQFF	TGTGCCAGCAGTTACAGCGGGGGGTACAATGAGCAGTTCTTC
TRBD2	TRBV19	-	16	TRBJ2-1	CASSIDRSGSYNEQFF	TGTGCCAGTAGTATAGATCGTAGCGGGTCCTACAATGAGCAGTTCTTC
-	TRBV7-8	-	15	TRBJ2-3	CASSLGVYNSDTQYF	TGTGCCAGCAGCTTAGGTGTCTACAATTCAGATACGCAGTATTTT
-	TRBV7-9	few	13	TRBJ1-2	CASSLRAGDGYTF	TGTGCCAGCAGTCTTAGGGCGGGCGATGGCTACACCTTC
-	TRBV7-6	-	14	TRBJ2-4	CASSSRVADGIQYF	TGTGCCAGCAGCTCTCGGGTGGCAGACGGCATTCAGTACTTC
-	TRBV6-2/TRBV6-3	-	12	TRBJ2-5	CASSPLRGTQYF	TGTGCCAGCAGCCCCCTGAGGGGGACCCAGTACTTC
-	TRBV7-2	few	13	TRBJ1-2	CASSPRAFYGYTF	TGTGCCAGCAGCCCACGGGCCTTCTATGGCTACACCTTC
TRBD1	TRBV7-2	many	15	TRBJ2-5	CASTLAGTGEETQYF	TGTGCCAGCACCCTAGCCGGGACAGGGGAAGAGACCCAGTACTTC
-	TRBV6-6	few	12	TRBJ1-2	CASSGLDYGYTF	TGTGCCAGCTCAGGGTTAGACTATGGCTACACCTTC
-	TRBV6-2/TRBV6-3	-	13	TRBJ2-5	CASSHRTEGTQYF	TGTGCCAGCAGTCATAGGACAGAGGGGACCCAGTACTTC
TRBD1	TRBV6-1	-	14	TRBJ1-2	CASTGQGVNYGYTF	TGTGCCAGCACCGGACAGGGGGTAAACTATGGCTACACCTTC
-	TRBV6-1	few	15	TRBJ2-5	CASTPNGGTQETQYF	TGTGCCAGCACTCCAAATGGGGGCACTCAAGAGACCCAGTACTTC
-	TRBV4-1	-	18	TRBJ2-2	CASSQEGGDRSNTGELFF	TGCGCCAGCAGCCAAGAGGGGGGGGACAGATCGAACACCGGGGAGCTGTTTTTT